Listed below are T cell receptor beta chains from one sample, sequenced in a study of glioma-infiltrating T cells. TCRdb reprocessed the multiplex PCR reads with MiXCR, giving one entry per CDR3 protein. The sample lists a few hundred thousand distinct CDR3 sequences, around 45% occurring once. The sample consisted of glioma tissue, nonneoplastic brain tissue, or PBMCs (not recorded which). These receptors were taken from a human donor with low-grade glioma or glioblastoma, undergoing nonglioma brain surgery, or in good health (not recorded which). Both conserved end residues are part of each CDR3. Each record gives: V gene, J gene, CDR3 length, clone size, D gene, CDR3 DNA, CDR3 protein. D genes are given only for firm matches. Where a row states a size, it is once, few, many or the class of an expanded clone; other rows omit it.

>TRBV20-1|TRBJ2-1|13|many|NA
TGCAGTGCGTACGATACTAGCTTCAATGAGCAGTTCTTC
CSAYDTSFNEQFF
>TRBV29-1|TRBJ2-1|14|few|NA
TGCAGCGTTGAAGATCAAGACGGGGTCGGGGAGCAGTTCTTC
CSVEDQDGVGEQFF
>TRBV7-3|TRBJ2-2|14|NA|NA
TGTGCCAGCAGCTTACTAGGGGCCGGCGGGGAGCTGTTTTTT
CASSLLGAGGELFF
>TRBV20-1|TRBJ2-1|14|few|TRBD2
TGCAGTGCTCCACGGGAGGGCGGTTACAATGAGCAGTTCTTC
CSAPREGGYNEQFF
>TRBV11-2|TRBJ1-1|16|few|NA
TGTGCCAGCAGCTTAGGGGCGACAACCCCGAACACTGAAGCTTTCTTT
CASSLGATTPNTEAFF
>TRBV20-1|TRBJ2-7|12|few|NA
TGCAGTGCTAGACCTGGGGCCTACGAGCAGTACTTC
CSARPGAYEQYF
>TRBV5-1|TRBJ2-7|13|NA|NA
TGCGCCAGCAGTGATACTAGTTCAAATGAGCAGTACTTC
CASSDTSSNEQYF
>TRBV6-1|TRBJ2-6|14|NA|NA
TGTGCCAGCAGCGGAGTCCCTGGGGCCAACGTCCTGACTTTC
CASSGVPGANVLTF
>TRBV2|TRBJ2-3|14|few|NA
TGTGCCAGCAGTGAAATTGTCCCCCCGAATACGCAGTATTTT
CASSEIVPPNTQYF
>TRBV7-9|TRBJ1-1|14|NA|NA
TGTGCCAGCAGCCCCTGGGAAATAGACAGTTCAGCTTTCTTT
CASSPWEIDSSAFF
>TRBV20-1|TRBJ1-2|16|NA|NA
TGCAGTGCTAGGGACCCCGGGACCCAGGGCTCCTATGGCTACACCTTC
CSARDPGTQGSYGYTF
>TRBV7-2|TRBJ2-7|12|few|NA
TGTGCCAGCACCTCCCAGGGCTACGAGCAGTACTTC
CASTSQGYEQYF
>TRBV25-1|TRBJ1-1|12|few|NA
TGTGCCAGCAGTCTACCCGGGGGAGGCGCTTTCTTT
CASSLPGGGAFF
>TRBV27|TRBJ2-1|14|many|NA
TGTGCCAGCAGTTACCGGGGCCAATACAATGAGCAGTTCTTC
CASSYRGQYNEQFF
>TRBV28|TRBJ2-5|14|few|TRBD2
TGTGCCAGCAGTTTACCGGGAGGGCCAAAGACCCAGTACTTC
CASSLPGGPKTQYF
>TRBV20-1|TRBJ1-4|13|many|TRBD1
TGCAGTGCTACCGGGACAGGAGGTGAAAAACTGTTTTTT
CSATGTGGEKLFF
>TRBV7-9|TRBJ2-3|15|NA|TRBD1
TGTGCCAGCTGCTCGGGACAGGGGACCACAGATACGCAGTATTTT
CASCSGQGTTDTQYF
>TRBV11-2|TRBJ2-3|14|NA|TRBD2
TGTGCCAGCAAGCGGGGGGTTGGCTCAGATACGCAGTATTTT
CASKRGVGSDTQYF
>TRBV12-3/TRBV12-4|TRBJ2-1|16|NA|TRBD2
TGTGCCAGCAGTTTACAACTAGCGGGAGGTCGGGATGAGCAGTTCTTC
CASSLQLAGGRDEQFF
>TRBV6-1|TRBJ1-5|14|NA|TRBD1
TGTGCCAGCAGCGAACAGGGGGCGAATCGGCCCCAGCATTTT
CASSEQGANRPQHF
>TRBV4-3|TRBJ2-7|17|NA|NA
TGCGCCAGCAGCCAAGATAGGTTTAGGGACCCCACCTACGAGCAGTACTTC
CASSQDRFRDPTYEQYF
>TRBV5-4|TRBJ2-7|17|NA|TRBD2
TGTGCCAGCAGCTCGGCGACTAGCGGGGCTCCCTCCTACGAGCAGTACTTC
CASSSATSGAPSYEQYF
>TRBV20-1|TRBJ2-1|13|NA|NA
TGCAGTGCTAGAGATGGAGGTTACAGTGAGCAGTTCTTC
CSARDGGYSEQFF
>TRBV4-1|TRBJ2-2|16|few|TRBD2
TGCGCCAGCAGCCAAGAAGCGGGAGTTTCCACCGGGGAGCTGTTTTTT
CASSQEAGVSTGELFF
>TRBV12-3/TRBV12-4|TRBJ1-5|11|NA|NA
TGTGCCAGCAGTTTTGACAGGCACCAGCATTTT
CASSFDRHQHF
>TRBV20-1|TRBJ1-1|13|few|NA
TGCAGTGCTGTCCCGAAACGGAACACTGAAGCTTTCTTT
CSAVPKRNTEAFF
>TRBV12-3/TRBV12-4|TRBJ2-4|14|NA|NA
TGTGCCAGCAGCCGAGAGACGGTGGGGAACATTCAGTACTTC
CASSRETVGNIQYF
>TRBV27|TRBJ1-5|16|many|NA
TGTGCCAGCAGTTTATCGGGGACGTCCCCCAATCAGCCCCAGCATTTT
CASSLSGTSPNQPQHF
>TRBV2|TRBJ2-1|14|NA|NA
TGTGCCAGCAGTGGGGCCCCTGCCTACAATGAGCAGTTCTTC
CASSGAPAYNEQFF
>TRBV6-2/TRBV6-3|TRBJ1-2|13|many|NA
TGTGCCAGCAGTCAGGACATTTACTATGGCTACACCTTC
CASSQDIYYGYTF
>TRBV6-6|TRBJ1-1|12|many|NA
TGTGCCAGCAGTTACCGCGACACTGAAGCTTTCTTT
CASSYRDTEAFF
>TRBV6-2/TRBV6-3|TRBJ1-4|16|many|TRBD1
TGTGCCAGCAGTTACCTACCGGGACAGGGTACCGAAAAACTGTTTTTT
CASSYLPGQGTEKLFF
>TRBV4-2|TRBJ1-6|15|NA|TRBD1
TGTGCCAGCAGCCCCAGGACAGGGTTTAAGTCACCCCTCCACTTT
CASSPRTGFKSPLHF
>TRBV28|TRBJ2-7|18|few|TRBD2
TGTGCCAGCAGTTTATTATTATCTCGGGGGGAATGGCGCTACGAGCAGTACTTC
CASSLLLSRGEWRYEQYF
>TRBV25-1|TRBJ2-5|16|many|NA
TGTGCCAGCAGTGAATGGGGGGGAGGGGGTTTGAAGACCCAGTACTTC
CASSEWGGGGLKTQYF
>TRBV3-1|TRBJ1-1|13|many|NA
TGTGCCAGCAGCCAAGTTAAGGGAACTGAAGCTTTCTTT
CASSQVKGTEAFF